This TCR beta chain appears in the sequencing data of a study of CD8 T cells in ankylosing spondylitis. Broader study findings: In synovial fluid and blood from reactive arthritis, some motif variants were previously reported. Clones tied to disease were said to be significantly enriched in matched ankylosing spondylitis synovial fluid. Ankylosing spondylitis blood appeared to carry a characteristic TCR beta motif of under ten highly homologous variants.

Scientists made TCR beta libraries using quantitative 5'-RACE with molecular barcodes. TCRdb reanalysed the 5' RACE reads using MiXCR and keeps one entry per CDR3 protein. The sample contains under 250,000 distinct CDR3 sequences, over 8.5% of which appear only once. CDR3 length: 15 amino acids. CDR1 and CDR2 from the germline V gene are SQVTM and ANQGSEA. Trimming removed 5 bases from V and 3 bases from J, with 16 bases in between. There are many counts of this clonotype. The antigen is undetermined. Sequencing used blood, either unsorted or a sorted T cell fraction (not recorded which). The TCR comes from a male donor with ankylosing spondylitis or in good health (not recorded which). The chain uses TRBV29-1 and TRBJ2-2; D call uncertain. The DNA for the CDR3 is TGCAGCGTTAGACCGGACGACCGGGACACCGGGGAGCTGTTTTTT. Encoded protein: CSVRPDDRDTGELFF.